This T cell receptor beta chain was profiled in a study of control samples from healthy donors and cancer patients. Sequenced by immunoSEQ multiplex PCR; TCRdb stores in-frame clones only, minus some. The sample lists about 55,000 clones, approximately 91% occurring once. Germline loops: CDR1 SEHNR, CDR2 FQNEAQ (reference sequence). The CDR3 runs to 15 residues. The trim removed 7 bases at V and 4 bases at J, leaving 7 bases unmatched. The origin of this receptor is a man between 45 and 60 years old in good health. The chain joins TRBV7-9 to TRBJ2-1, with 10 bases aligning to TRBD2. Sequenced sample: blood. The CDR3 protein is CASTYGLADYNEQFF. The CDR3 DNA reads TGTGCCAGCACCTATGGACTAGCGGATTACAATGAGCAGTTCTTC.